Each of the 22 T cell receptor beta chains below was sequenced from the same sample in a study of molecular identifiers for immune sequencing clone quantification. MiXCR was run by TCRdb on the PCR reads, yielding one entry per CDR3 protein. The sample contains hundreds of thousands of distinct CDR3 sequences, 24% of which appear only once. Source material: naive CD8+ T cells from blood, with Jurkat cell RNA spiked in. Subset defined: FACS-sorted CD8+CD4-CCR7+CD45RA+ naive T cells. These receptors all come from a human donor in good health. Some libraries in this study had Jurkat cell RNA spiked in.

The genes are TRBV14 and TRBJ2-7; D perhaps matches TRBD1 (5 bases). Germline CDR1 and CDR2: SGHDN and FVKESK. The CDR3 runs to 15 residues. The ends were cut back, 2 bases at V and 2 bases at J, with 13 bases in the middle. CDR3 residues: CASSQLYTGPYEQYF. Written as DNA, the CDR3 is TGTGCCAGCAGCCAATTGTATACAGGACCCTACGAGCAGTACTTC.

The table lists this clonotype with a few counts. The J gene is TRBJ2-2, the V gene TRBV9, with D perhaps assigned TRBD1 or TRBD2 (5 bases each). This CDR3 region has 15 residues. V dropped 4 bases and J dropped 3 bases, with 13 bases sitting between them. Germline V gene data show CDR1 as SGDLS and CDR2 as YYNGEE. The CDR3 DNA follows: TGTGCCAGCAGCCCTGGGGGAGAGCACACCGGGGAGCTGTTTTTT. This encodes CASSPGGEHTGELFF.

The genes are TRBV19 and TRBJ1-1, with D hard to call. This CDR3 is built from 11 residues. Trimming cost V 3 bases and J 7 bases, with 6 bases left between them. Germline values: CDR1 LNHDA, CDR2 SQIVND (reference sequence). The CDR3 sequence is CASSMSDEAFF. The CDR3 coding sequence is TGTGCCAGTAGTATGTCAGATGAAGCTTTCTTT.

The chain joins TRBV7-9 to TRBJ2-7, with D perhaps TRBD1 or TRBD2 (5 bases each). The CDR3 is 13 residues long. Germline CDR1 reads SEHNR; CDR2 reads FQNEAQ (reference sequence). Trimming pared 5 bases from V and 3 bases from J, leaving 11 bases between. CDR3 amino acids: CASSGDPNYEQYF. CDR3 in DNA: TGTGCCAGCAGCGGGGACCCTAACTACGAGCAGTACTTC.

This clonotype was counted at least ten times. The rearrangement links TRBV5-1 to TRBJ2-7; perhaps TRBD1 as D (7 bases). Trimming removed 4 bases from V and 2 bases from J, with 13 bases in between. Germline-derived CDR1 and CDR2 are SGHRS and YFSETQ. The CDR3 sequence is 14 residues long. The CDR3 nucleotides are TGCGCCAGCAGCGGGGGGACAGATACCTACGAGCAGTACTTC. This translates into CASSGGTDTYEQYF.

As for this clonotype: A much larger clone is a single base away; this may be a read error. The gene calls are TRBV18 and TRBJ2-3; 7 bases agree with TRBD1. V shed 1 base and J 4 bases; nucleotides not matched to a gene: 5. CDR3 length: 15 amino acids. Germline-derived CDR1 and CDR2 are KGHSH and LQKENI. CDR3 loop: CASSPQGQSADTQYF. The CDR3 DNA reads TGTGCCAGCTCACCACAGGGACAGAGCGCAGATACGCAGTATTTT.

This clonotype was picked up many times. The chain carries TRBV6-6 and TRBJ1-2; D gene ambiguous. V was trimmed by 0 bases and J by 4 bases, leaving 9 bases between them. The CDR3 consists of 14 residues. Germline-derived CDR1 and CDR2 are MNHNY and SVGAGI (reference sequence). DNA for the CDR3: TGTGCCAGCAGTTACTCAGAAACAGCCTATGGCTACACCTTC. Amino acids: CASSYSETAYGYTF.

This clonotype was counted at least ten times. The V call is TRBV29-1, the J call TRBJ1-1; D gene unclear. The V end was cut by 4 bases, the J end by 7 bases, with 10 bases between. The CDR3 has 11 amino acids. CDR1 is SQVTM and CDR2 is ANQGSEA in the germline V gene. The CDR3 DNA is TGCAGCGTTGTGGGCGCAGGTGAAGCTTTCTTT. Translating gives CSVVGAGEAFF.

There are many counts of this clonotype. The chain carries TRBV7-2 and TRBJ2-3, with TRBD2 matching 8 bases. After removal of 1 base from V and 1 base from J, the junction contained 7 bases not matched to a gene. This CDR3 spans 17 amino acids. The germline gives CDR1 SGHTA, CDR2 FQGNSA. The chain's CDR3 is CASSLEWRGAGTDTQYF. CDR3 bases: TGTGCCAGCAGCTTAGAATGGCGGGGGGCTGGCACAGATACGCAGTATTTT.

This clonotype was seen more than once but under ten times. The rearrangement joins TRBV6-6 to TRBJ2-3; 11 bases line up with TRBD1. The V segment lost 7 bases and the J segment 2 bases; nucleotides outside the gene matches: 8. CDR3 length equals 16 residues. Germline V gene sequence: CDR1 MNHNY, CDR2 SVGAGI (reference sequence). The CDR3 region has the DNA TGTGCCAGCACTTTGGGACAGGGGGATTCCACAGATACGCAGTATTTT. This encodes CASTLGQGDSTDTQYF.

The chain combines TRBV19 with TRBJ2-2; D remains ambiguous. CDR3 length: 15 residues. Germline CDR1 and CDR2: LNHDA and SQIVND (reference sequence). The V end was cut by 1 base, the J end by 6 bases, with 12 bases between. In DNA, the CDR3 is TGTGCCAGTAGTATAGGCAGTCGCGGCGCCGGGGAGCTGTTTTTT. Translated, it gives CASSIGSRGAGELFF.

This clonotype was seen many times. The rearrangement links TRBV19 to TRBJ2-2; possibly TRBD1 for D (6 bases). The CDR3 is 17 residues long. Germline CDR1 is LNHDA and CDR2 is SQIVND (reference sequence). The germline V and J ends were trimmed by 5 bases and 5 bases, with 21 bases remaining between them. Here the CDR3 reads CASSLLDSSVVTGELFF. In nucleotides, the CDR3 is TGTGCCAGTAGTCTACTGGACAGTTCGGTAGTTACCGGGGAGCTGTTTTTT. Looking up the rest from reference TRBV19 and TRBJ2-2 gives the full variable domain: DGGITQSPKYLFRKEGQNVTLSCEQNLNHDAMYWYRQDPGQGLRLIYYSQIVNDFQKGDIAEGYSVSREKKESFPLTVTSAQKNPTAFYLCASSLLDSSVVTGELFFGEGSRLTVL.

This clonotype occurred a few times. The genes are TRBV27 and TRBJ2-2; D perhaps matches TRBD1 (5 bases). Germline-derived CDR1 and CDR2 are MNHEY and SMNVEV (reference sequence). The CDR3 runs 14 residues. V dropped 0 bases and J dropped 7 bases, with 9 bases sitting between them. The chain's CDR3 is CASSLSIRGGELFF. Here the CDR3 DNA reads TGTGCCAGCAGTTTATCGATAAGGGGCGGGGAGCTGTTTTTT.

This rearrangement joins TRBV5-6 to TRBJ2-7; maybe TRBD2 (6 bases). Germline V gene sequence: CDR1 SGHDT, CDR2 YYEEEE. V was pared by 1 base and J by 1 base, with 12 bases between. The CDR3 length is 15 residues. In nucleotides, the CDR3 is TGTGCCAGCAGCTTGCGGCTAGCGCGGTCCTACGAGCAGTACTTC. It specifies CASSLRLARSYEQYF.

The V call is TRBV5-3, the J call TRBJ2-3, with TRBD2 matching over 13 bases. TRBV5-3 qualifies as an ORF whose function is uncertain. J lost 2 bases, V lost 8 bases, and 11 bases had no gene match. The CDR3 is 17 amino acids. The CDR3 nucleotides are TGTGCCAGCAGCACAGGACTAGCGGGGGCCAACACAGATACGCAGTATTTT. Its protein product is CASSTGLAGANTDTQYF.

With regard to this clonotype: A much bigger clone sits one base away, suggesting this may be a read error. The chain has TRBV7-3 and TRBJ2-1; tentative D call: TRBD2 (5 bases). The CDR3 has 17 residues. V lost 5 bases to trimming and J lost 7 bases, with 24 bases between them. Germline values: CDR1 SGHTA, CDR2 FQGTGA. The CDR3 reads CASSPEDIARVRNEQFF. CDR3 bases: TGTGCCAGCAGCCCCGAGGATATAGCGCGAGTAAGAAATGAGCAGTTCTTC.

This clonotype has at least ten counts. This chain connects TRBV6-5 to TRBJ2-3; no definite D call. The CDR3 has 14 amino acids. Trimming took off 2 bases at V and 2 bases at J, with 8 bases between the two ends. Germline CDR1 MNHEY, CDR2 SVGAGI. CDR3 DNA: TGTGCCAGCAGTTACGGGGAAGTCACAGATACGCAGTATTTT. As protein: CASSYGEVTDTQYF.

This chain uses TRBV2 with TRBJ2-7; D is undetermined. Trimming took 5 bases from V and 6 from J, leaving 11 bases between them. CDR3 size: 12 residues. The germline CDR1 and CDR2 sequences are SNHLY and FYNNEI. CDR3 protein: CASSKIVVEQYF. In DNA, the CDR3 is TGTGCCAGCAGTAAAATCGTGGTCGAGCAGTACTTC.

The V and J genes are TRBV2 and TRBJ1-2; 11 positions match TRBD1. This CDR3 spans 16 amino acids. Germline-derived CDR1 and CDR2 are SNHLY and FYNNEI. With 4 bases clipped from V and 3 bases from J, the junction kept 7 bases outside the gene matches. The chain's CDR3 is CASSGHRDRGDYGYTF. Written as DNA, the CDR3 is TGTGCCAGCAGTGGCCACCGGGACAGGGGGGACTATGGCTACACCTTC.

At least ten counts were recorded for this clonotype. The V and J genes are TRBV28 and TRBJ2-5, with a tentative D call TRBD2 (5 bases). The CDR3 has 16 amino acids. V lost 7 bases and J lost 2, with 20 bases in between. Germline V gene lookup returns CDR1 MDHEN and CDR2 SYDVKM. This CDR3 is CASTLTPQEAQETQYF. CDR3 bases: TGTGCCAGCACCTTAACGCCTCAGGAGGCACAAGAGACCCAGTACTTC.

About this clonotype: This could be a read error, since a much larger clone is one nucleotide away. The rearrangement joins TRBV29-1 to TRBJ2-7; D is possibly TRBD2 (5 bases). The CDR3 runs to 13 residues. The germline V and J ends were trimmed by 1 base and 5 bases, with 12 bases remaining between them. The germline V gene has CDR1 SQVTM and CDR2 ANQGSEA. The CDR3 loop is CSVEGPGLHEQYF. In nucleotides, the CDR3 is TGCAGCGTTGAAGGTCCGGGGTTGCACGAGCAGTACTTC.

The chain is built from TRBV27 and TRBJ2-5; TRBD2 might be the D (6 bases). Trimming cost V 0 bases and J 7 bases, with 12 bases left between them. Germline assignment: CDR1 MNHEY and CDR2 SMNVEV (reference sequence). This CDR3 is built from 14 residues. CDR3 region: CASSLSVGGATQYF. Here the CDR3 DNA reads TGTGCCAGCAGTTTATCTGTGGGGGGAGCGACCCAGTACTTC.